This is a list of T cell receptor beta chains from one sample in a study of T cells in Graves' hyperthyroidism and ophthalmopathy. A single record per CDR3 protein comes from TCRdb applying MiXCR to the multiplex PCR reads. The sample records about 530,000 distinct CDR3 sequences, about 15% being singletons. The sequencing sample was made of blood. The receptors stem from a woman younger than 30 with Graves' ophthalmopathy. The CDR3 runs from the conserved cysteine through the conserved F or W. A D gene is named only where the DNA matches it firmly. Clone size is stated in some rows and not others, as once, few, many or a class when expanded.

>TRBV7-2|TRBJ1-4|many|TRBD1
CASSLNGPPGGGKLFF
TGTGCCAGCAGCTTAAACGGGCCCCCAGGGGGAGGCAAACTGTTTTTT
>TRBV7-9|TRBJ2-2|few|.
CASSRDPNTGELFF
TGTGCCAGCAGCCGCGATCCGAACACCGGGGAGCTGTTTTTT
>TRBV20-1|TRBJ2-5|.|.
CSAEDRQETQYF
TGCAGTGCGGAGGACAGACAAGAGACCCAGTACTTC
>TRBV7-9|TRBJ1-1|many|TRBD1
CASSYPPQGASSTEAFF
TGTGCCAGCAGTTATCCTCCCCAGGGGGCATCGAGCACTGAAGCTTTCTTT
>TRBV20-1|TRBJ1-1|few|.
CSARDWRGTEAFF
TGCAGTGCTAGAGATTGGCGGGGAACTGAAGCTTTCTTT
>TRBV2|TRBJ1-2|.|TRBD1
CASSSRGDSTNYGYTF
TGTGCCAGCTCCTCAAGAGGGGACAGTACTAACTATGGCTACACCTTC
>TRBV6-1|TRBJ1-1|few|.
CASSRQRVNTEAFF
TGTGCCAGCAGTAGACAGAGGGTGAACACTGAAGCTTTCTTT
>TRBV6-1|TRBJ2-7|.|TRBD1
CASSPGGSHEQYF
TGTGCCAGCAGTCCAGGGGGCTCCCACGAGCAGTACTTC
>TRBV10-3|TRBJ1-1|few|.
CAISEPGTEAFF
TGTGCCATCAGTGAGCCGGGCACTGAAGCTTTCTTT
>TRBV5-1|TRBJ2-3|.|.
CASSEFGGGAEDTQYF
TGCGCCAGCAGCGAATTCGGAGGGGGGGCCGAAGATACGCAGTATTTT
>TRBV20-1|TRBJ2-5|many|TRBD2
CSAFSGSGETQYF
TGCAGTGCTTTTAGCGGGAGTGGGGAGACCCAGTACTTC
>TRBV19|TRBJ1-5|few|TRBD1
CASSPHRGKSNQPQHF
TGTGCCAGTAGTCCCCACAGGGGAAAAAGCAATCAGCCCCAGCATTTT
>TRBV7-9|TRBJ2-3|many|.
CASSQSPRLDTQYF
TGTGCCAGCAGCCAGAGCCCACGTTTGGATACGCAGTATTTT
>TRBV28|TRBJ2-2|many|.
CASSTSNTGELFF
TGTGCCAGCAGTACCTCTAACACCGGGGAGCTGTTTTTT
>TRBV6-2/TRBV6-3|TRBJ2-1|many|TRBD2
CASSYFGREAGHEQFF
TGTGCCAGCAGTTACTTTGGGCGGGAGGCCGGGCATGAGCAGTTCTTC
>TRBV28|TRBJ2-1|many|.
CASRGDGSYNEQFF
TGTGCCAGCAGGGGGGACGGGTCCTACAATGAGCAGTTCTTC
>TRBV6-1|TRBJ1-2|.|TRBD1
CASSESVGTGNYGYTF
TGTGCCAGCAGTGAATCAGTAGGGACAGGGAACTATGGCTACACCTTC
>TRBV7-9|TRBJ2-3|.|TRBD2
CASGRLAGDLTSTDTQYF
TGTGCCAGCGGCAGACTAGCGGGAGACCTTACTAGCACAGATACGCAGTATTTT
>TRBV10-3|TRBJ1-2|.|.
CAIRSPLLPLEYGYTF
TGTGCCATCCGGAGCCCGTTATTGCCCCTCGAATATGGCTACACCTTC
>TRBV28|TRBJ2-7|many|TRBD1
CASSPRQGAYEQYF
TGTGCCAGCAGTCCCCGACAGGGAGCCTACGAGCAGTACTTC
>TRBV14|TRBJ2-1|.|.
CASSHHYTNEQFF
TGTGCCAGCAGCCACCACTATACCAATGAGCAGTTCTTC
>TRBV29-1|TRBJ2-2|few|.
CSASPDTYTGELFF
TGCAGCGCTTCCCCGGACACATACACCGGGGAGCTGTTTTTT
>TRBV27|TRBJ2-1|few|.
CASSSDLTSYNEQFF
TGTGCCAGCAGTTCGGACTTGACCTCCTACAATGAGCAGTTCTTC